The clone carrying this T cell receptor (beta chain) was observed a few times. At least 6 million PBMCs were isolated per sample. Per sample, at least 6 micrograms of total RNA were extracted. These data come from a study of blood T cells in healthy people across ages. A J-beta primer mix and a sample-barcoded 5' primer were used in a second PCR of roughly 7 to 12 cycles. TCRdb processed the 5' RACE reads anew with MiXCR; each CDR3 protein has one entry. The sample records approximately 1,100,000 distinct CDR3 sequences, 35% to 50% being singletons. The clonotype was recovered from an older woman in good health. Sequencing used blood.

The DNA for the CDR3 is TGTGCCAGCAGCCAAGGGACAGAACTTATGTATGGCTACGAGCAGTACTTC. It codes for CASSQGTELMYGYEQYF. The chain is built from TRBV14 and TRBJ2-7; maybe TRBD1 (6 bases). Trimming shortened V by 1 base and J by 3 bases, and 19 bases separated the two germline ends. This CDR3 spans 17 amino acids. The V gene's germline CDR1 is SGHDN and CDR2 FVKESK.